This T cell receptor (beta chain) was identified in a study of control samples from healthy donors and cancer patients. Repertoires were generated with immunoSEQ multiplex PCR, while TCRdb's copy carries only in-frame clones and drops some. The data hold 110,000 to 150,000 clones, with around 86% observed a single time. CDR1 is KGHSH, CDR2 LQKENI, per germline. Trimming pared 0 bases from V and 10 bases from J, leaving 12 bases between. This CDR3 contains 13 residues. The receptor comes from a man aged 25 to 40 in good health. This chain uses TRBV18 with TRBJ1-1, with TRBD1 as a possible D gene (6 bases). The specimen sequenced was blood. This CDR3 reads CASSPPVGGGAFF. The CDR3 bases are TGTGCCAGCTCACCACCCGTAGGGGGGGGAGCTTTCTTT.